This T cell receptor beta chain originates from a study of control samples from healthy donors and cancer patients. Sequencing was performed with immunoSEQ multiplex PCR; in TCRdb, only in-frame clones are kept and a portion is missing. The table records over 75,000 clones, roughly 91% of them present only once. The TCR comes from a man younger than 40 in good health. The specimen sequenced was blood.

The CDR3 region is CASRRQGVRDEQFF. DNA for the CDR3: TGCGCCAGCAGGAGGCAGGGGGTCAGAGATGAGCAGTTCTTC. J is TRBJ2-1 and V is TRBV5-1; TRBD1 aligns across 7 bases. V lost 5 bases and J lost 8; bases outside the gene matches: 10. Germline assignment: CDR1 SGHRS and CDR2 YFSETQ. The CDR3 is 14 amino acids.